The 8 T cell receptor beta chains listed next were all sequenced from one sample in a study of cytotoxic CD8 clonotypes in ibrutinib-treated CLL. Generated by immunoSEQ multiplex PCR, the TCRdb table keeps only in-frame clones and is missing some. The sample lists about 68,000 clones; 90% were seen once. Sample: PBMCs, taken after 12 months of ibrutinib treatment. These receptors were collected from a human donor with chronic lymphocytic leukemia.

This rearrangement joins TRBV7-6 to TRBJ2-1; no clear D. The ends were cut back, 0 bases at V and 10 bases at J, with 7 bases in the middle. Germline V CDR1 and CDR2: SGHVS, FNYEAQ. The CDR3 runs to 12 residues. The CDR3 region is CASSLASNEQFF. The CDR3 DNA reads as TGTGCCAGCAGCTTAGCCTCAAACGAGCAGTTCTTC.

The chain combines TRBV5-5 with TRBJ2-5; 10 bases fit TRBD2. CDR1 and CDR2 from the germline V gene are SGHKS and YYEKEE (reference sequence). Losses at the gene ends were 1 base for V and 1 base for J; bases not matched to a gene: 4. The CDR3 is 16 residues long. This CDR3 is CASSLRASGSQETQYF. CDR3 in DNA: TGTGCCAGCAGCTTGAGAGCTAGCGGGAGCCAAGAGACCCAGTACTTC.

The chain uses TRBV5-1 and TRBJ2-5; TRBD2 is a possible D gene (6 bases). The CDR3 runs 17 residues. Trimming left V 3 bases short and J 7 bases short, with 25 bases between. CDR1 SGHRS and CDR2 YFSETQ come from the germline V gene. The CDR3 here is CASSWNGGSGIQGTQYF. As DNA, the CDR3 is TGCGCCAGCAGCTGGAATGGGGGTAGCGGAATCCAGGGGACCCAGTACTTC.

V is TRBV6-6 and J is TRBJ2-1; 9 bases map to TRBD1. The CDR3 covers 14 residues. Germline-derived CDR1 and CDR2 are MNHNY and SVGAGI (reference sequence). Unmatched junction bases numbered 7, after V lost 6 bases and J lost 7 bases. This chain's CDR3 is CASRTGTGTNEQFF. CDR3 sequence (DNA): TGTGCCAGCAGAACCGGGACAGGGACGAATGAGCAGTTCTTC.

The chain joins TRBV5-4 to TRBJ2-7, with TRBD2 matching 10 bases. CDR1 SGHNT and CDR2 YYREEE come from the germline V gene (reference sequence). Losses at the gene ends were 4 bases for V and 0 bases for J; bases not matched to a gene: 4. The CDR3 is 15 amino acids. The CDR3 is CASSPSGSSSYEQYF. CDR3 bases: TGTGCCAGCAGCCCTAGCGGGAGCAGCTCCTACGAGCAGTACTTC. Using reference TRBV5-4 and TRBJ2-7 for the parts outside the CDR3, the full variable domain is ETGVTQSPTHLIKTRGQQVTLRCSSQSGHNTVSWYQQALGQGPQFIFQYYREEENGRGNFPPRFSGLQFPNYSSELNVNALELDDSALYLCASSPSGSSSYEQYFGPGTRLTVT.

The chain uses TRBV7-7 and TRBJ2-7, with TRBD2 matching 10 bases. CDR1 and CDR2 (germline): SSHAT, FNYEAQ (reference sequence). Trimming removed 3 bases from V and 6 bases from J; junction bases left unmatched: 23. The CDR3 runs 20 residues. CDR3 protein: CASSFGVPPGLAAPVVEQYF. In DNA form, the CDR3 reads TGTGCCAGCAGCTTTGGCGTTCCCCCAGGACTAGCGGCCCCCGTGGTCGAGCAGTACTTC.

The CDR3 nucleotides are TGTGCCAGCGGCCACTCGCGTGGCTACACCTTC. Protein sequence: CASGHSRGYTF. The rearrangement uses TRBV5-4 and TRBJ1-2; D gene uncertain. Per the germline V gene, CDR1 is SGHNT and CDR2 is YYREEE (reference sequence). V shed 7 bases and J shed 7 bases, with 11 bases lying between them. This CDR3 spans 11 amino acids. The full variable domain, completed using reference TRBV5-4 and TRBJ1-2, is ETGVTQSPTHLIKTRGQQVTLRCSSQSGHNTVSWYQQALGQGPQFIFQYYREEENGRGNFPPRFSGLQFPNYSSELNVNALELDDSALYLCASGHSRGYTFGSGTRLTVV.

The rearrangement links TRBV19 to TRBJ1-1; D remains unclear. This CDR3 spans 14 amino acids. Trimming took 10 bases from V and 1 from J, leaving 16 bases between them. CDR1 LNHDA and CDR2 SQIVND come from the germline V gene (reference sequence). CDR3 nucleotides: TGTGCCACTTTCGGACGGGAGGAGAACACTGAAGCTTTCTTT. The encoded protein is CATFGREENTEAFF.